This TCR beta chain was observed in a study of shared clonotypes between healthy human individuals. The wider study: Donor composition was a couple of women and three men, aged 18 to 49. Whole-study results and caveats: Non-shared clonotypes displayed generation probabilities falling below those of clonotypes present in all four donors. Relative to memory subsets, naive subsets generally showed larger estimated richness.

Profiling relied on immunoSEQ multiplex PCR, and the TCRdb table lists in-frame clones only, not all of them. The sample consists of some 2 million clones, about 95% of them appearing once. Per germline, CDR1 SGHVS and CDR2 FQNEAQ. The germline V and J ends were trimmed by 2 bases and 7 bases, with 14 bases remaining between them. The CDR3 consists of 14 residues. As defined, naive CD8 cells were CD45RO-negative and positively selected for CCR7, with terminally differentiated effector memory CD45RA+ cells excluded. Every donor, a Caucasian adult, lived in Nashville, Tennessee. On this clone: Its antigen is not known.

The chain employs TRBV7-8 and TRBJ1-2; no firm D call. Sequencing was carried out using naive CD8+ T cells sorted from blood. This receptor was taken from a man aged 18 to 29 in good health. The CDR3 bases are TGTGCCAGCAGCTTAACGCAAGGACCTATTGGCTACACCTTC. This gives the protein CASSLTQGPIGYTF. Using reference TRBV7-8 and TRBJ1-2 for the parts outside the CDR3, the full variable domain is GAGVSQSPRYKVAKRGQDVALRCDPISGHVSLFWYQQALGQGPEFLTYFQNEAQLDKSGLPSDRFFAERPEGSVSTLKIQRTQQEDSAVYLCASSLTQGPIGYTFGSGTRLTVV.